This T cell receptor beta chain was recorded in a study of T cell repertoires in cytomegalovirus infection (dated by TCRdb to the late 2010s). Background on the whole study: Because public TCR beta signatures pointed to carriage of CMV infection together with the matching HLA type, the HLA type of each donor mattered for the analysis.

Only a few counts were recorded for this clonotype. This clone's antigen is unknown. Base qualities are not at hand, and no much larger clone is one base apart. Sequencing was carried out with an Illumina HiSeq 1500. TCRdb's own reprocessing of the public reads used fastp at Q25 and MiXCR and kept productive beta chains. Identical CDR3 protein sequences are pooled into one entry, listed with their most common genes and DNA. The sample data list fewer than 550,000 distinct CDR3 sequences, and around 27% of these were observed just once. The top ten clones comprise approximately 13% of the sample. The germline V gene (reference sequence) supplies CDR1 SGHNT and CDR2 YYREEE. From its cysteine to its phenylalanine, the CDR3 spans 18 amino acids. Only the CDR3 region is kept as DNA, spanning 54 bases read in frame from base 1. The junction carries 20 bases between V and J, which are trimmed by 3 bases and 1 base respectively.

Overall study outcomes, separate from this receptor: In both this cohort and an independent cohort of several hundred donors, the cumulative frequency of public TCR beta family members distinguished carriers of CMV infection plus the relevant HLA type. In the ex vivo response, HLA-C-restricted CMV-specific TCR beta clonotypes were dominant, and in two of eight donors the single most frequent clonotype came from this HLA-C-restricted group.

The clonotype comes from a human donor in good health (CMV status not recorded). Some clones in this sample may be carry-over from other donors' samples. Sequencing was carried out using PBMCs. The chain was built from TRBV5-4 and TRBJ2-1; no D gene is confidently identified. The DNA sequence is as follows: TGTGCCAGCAGCTCCCATCCACCGGATGGGCTGTCCTACAATGAGCAGTTCTTC. It codes for CASSSHPPDGLSYNEQFF.